This T cell receptor beta chain was captured by sequencing in a study of blood T cell repertoires in COVID-19. Overall study: Specimens from acute and convalescent COVID-19 originated in the United States, Italy and Spain. T cells, B-cell-depleted T cells, or PBMCs provided the cDNA or gDNA that served as material.

Germline trimming cut 3 bases from V and 0 bases from J; bases unmatched to any gene: 6. The CDR3 runs 16 residues. Per the germline V gene, CDR1 is SGDLS and CDR2 is YYNGEE. In the original analysis: Scientists estimated how many nucleated cells there were by amplifying reference gene primers. The method was immunoSEQ multiplex PCR; TCRdb's version includes in-frame clones alone and lacks a portion of them. Clonal size and the V and J genes are those of that table, whereas D and trimming came from the DNA. The sample records about 280,000 clones, approximately 85% being singletons. This receptor was obtained from a woman aged 70-85 years with acute or convalescent COVID-19. The genes are TRBV9 and TRBJ1-3, with 7 bases aligning to TRBD1. The sequencing sample was made of peripheral blood. The chain's CDR3 is CASSAFRQGSGNTIYF. The CDR3 bases are TGTGCCAGCAGCGCCTTCCGACAGGGCTCTGGAAACACCATATATTTT.